This section outlines one T cell receptor beta chain sequence together with its context. The sample originates from a study of blood T cell repertoires in COVID-19. Looked up from germline, CDR1 is ENHRY and CDR2 is SYGVKD. Germline trimming cut 10 bases from V and 8 bases from J; bases unmatched to any gene: 11. The CDR3 runs to 13 residues. Assay: immunoSEQ multiplex PCR; the TCRdb copy retains only in-frame clones and omits some. The sample yields hundreds of thousands of clones, more than 80% seen once. All enrollees were roughly 18 to 95 years old and from about 25 US areas. For recovered donors of Cohort 3, there were two negative PCRs, clearance, or symptom resolution.

The V and J genes are TRBV10-3 and TRBJ2-1, with 7 bases identical to TRBD2. Sequencing input: PBMCs or T cells enriched from blood (not recorded which). The sequence was collected from a young man who had recovered from COVID-19. For the CDR3, the DNA is TGTGCCACCGTGCCCGCGGGAGACGATGAGCAGTTCTTC. Protein sequence: CATVPAGDDEQFF.